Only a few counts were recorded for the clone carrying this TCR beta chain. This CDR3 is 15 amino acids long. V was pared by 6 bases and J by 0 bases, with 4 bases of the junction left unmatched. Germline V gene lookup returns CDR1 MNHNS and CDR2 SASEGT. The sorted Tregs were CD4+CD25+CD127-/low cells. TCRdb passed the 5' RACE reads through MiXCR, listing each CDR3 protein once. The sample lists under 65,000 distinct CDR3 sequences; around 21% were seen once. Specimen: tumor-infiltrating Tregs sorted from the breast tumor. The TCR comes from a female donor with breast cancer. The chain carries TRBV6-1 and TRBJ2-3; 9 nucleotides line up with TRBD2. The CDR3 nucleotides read TGTGCCAGCAGCGCAACTAGCGGGAGCACAGATACGCAGTATTTT. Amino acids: CASSATSGSTDTQYF.